The 23 T cell receptor beta chains presented below share a single source sample, sequenced in a study of CD8+ T cells in alopecia areata. Indicated treatment: oral pan-JAK inhibitor, 5-10 mg twice daily. Isolated RNA was reverse transcribed into cDNA used as the sequencing template. Method: immunoSEQ multiplex PCR; TCRdb's copy keeps in-frame clones and lacks some. The data contain about 100,000 clones, less than 90% of them singletons. Specimen: CD8+ T cells sorted from blood, collected at week 24, from a patient treated with tofacitinib. The receptor source for this set is a human donor with alopecia areata.

As regards this clone: This CDR3 is also generated by other DNA sequences in the sample. The chain employs TRBV29-1 and TRBJ1-2, with 8 bases fitting TRBD1. The trim removed 3 bases at V and 2 bases at J, leaving 5 bases unmatched. The CDR3 is made up of 14 amino acids. CDR1 and CDR2 (germline): SQVTM, ANQGSEA. The chain's CDR3 is CSVEDRVTNYGYTF. CDR3 DNA sequence: TGCAGCGTTGAGGACAGGGTTACGAACTATGGCTACACCTTC.

The chain has TRBV4-1 and TRBJ2-7, with 9 bases aligning to TRBD1. This CDR3 contains 15 residues. Germline CDR1 and CDR2: MGHRA and YSYEKL. V was clipped by 4 bases and J by 7 bases; unmatched bases: 11. CDR3 DNA sequence: TGCGCCAGCAGCCTCCCGGGACAGGGAACGGGGGAGCAGTACTTC. Translation gives CASSLPGQGTGEQYF.

Comment on this clone: Other DNA sequences in the same sample also yield this CDR3. The rearrangement joins TRBV2 to TRBJ2-7; D is undetermined. The germline V and J ends were trimmed by 1 base and 4 bases, with 2 bases remaining between them. The CDR3 is 11 residues long. CDR1 and CDR2 from the germline V gene are SNHLY and FYNNEI. This CDR3 is CASSEGYEQYF. The CDR3 DNA is TGTGCCAGCAGTGAAGGGTACGAGCAGTACTTC.

V usage is TRBV4-1 and J usage is TRBJ2-1, with D perhaps matching TRBD1 or TRBD2 (5 bases each). The CDR3 totals 15 residues. Germline values: CDR1 MGHRA, CDR2 YSYEKL. Trimming took 8 bases from V and 0 from J, leaving 14 bases between them. The CDR3 coding sequence is TGCGCCAGCGCTGCATGGGGGAGCTCCTACAATGAGCAGTTCTTC. Its translation is CASAAWGSSYNEQFF.

This sequence joins TRBV6-6 and TRBJ2-5, with D possibly matching TRBD1 (6 bases). V was trimmed by 5 bases and J by 1 base, leaving 17 bases between them. This CDR3 region has 16 residues. Germline V gives CDR1 MNHNY, CDR2 SVGAGI (reference sequence). The CDR3 loop reads CASSSLGQGSQETQYF. CDR3 DNA: TGTGCCAGCAGTAGCCTGGGGCAGGGGAGCCAAGAGACCCAGTACTTC.

The chain carries TRBV27 and TRBJ1-5; D remains unclear. CDR3 length: 13 residues. Germline values: CDR1 MNHEY, CDR2 SMNVEV (reference sequence). Trimming pared 4 bases from V and 3 bases from J, leaving 7 bases between. The CDR3 nucleotides are TGTGCCAGCAGTTGGGCAATCAATCAGCCCCAGCATTTT. This codes for CASSWAINQPQHF.

The V gene is TRBV6-4, the J gene TRBJ2-1; the match to TRBD1 covers 9 bases. This CDR3 is 13 amino acids long. With V trimmed by 11 bases and J by 5 bases, 7 bases remained unmatched. Germline CDR1 MRHNA, CDR2 SNTAGT. The CDR3 protein is CAGRNRGHNEQFF. For the CDR3, the DNA is TGTGCCGGGAGAAACAGGGGGCACAATGAGCAGTTCTTC.

The chain links TRBV28 to TRBJ1-3; D is unclear. This CDR3 has 10 residues. Germline-derived CDR1 and CDR2 are MDHEN and SYDVKM. V lost 7 bases to trimming and J lost 5 bases, with 3 bases between them. As DNA, the CDR3 is TGTGCCAGCACGAGAAACACCATATATTTT. As protein: CASTRNTIYF. The full variable domain, with the rest looked up from reference TRBV28 and TRBJ1-3, is DVKVTQSSRYLVKRTGEKVFLECVQDMDHENMFWYRQDPGLGLRLIYFSYDVKMKEKGDIPEGYSVSREKKERFSLILESASTNQTSMYLCASTRNTIYFGEGSWLTVV.

V gene TRBV4-3 combines with J gene TRBJ2-2, with D possibly TRBD1 on 6 matching bases. Per the germline V gene, CDR1 is LGHNA and CDR2 is YSLEER. This CDR3 region has 19 residues. Trimming removed 5 bases from V and 4 bases from J, with 26 bases in between. Here the CDR3 reads CASSAYTLDSLDGTGELFF. The CDR3 DNA reads as TGCGCCAGCAGCGCGTACACCCTGGACAGCCTCGATGGCACCGGGGAGCTGTTTTTT.

The chain uses TRBV27 and TRBJ2-7; 8 nucleotides match TRBD2. Germline assignment: CDR1 MNHEY and CDR2 SMNVEV (reference sequence). The V segment lost 6 bases and the J segment 3 bases; nucleotides outside the gene matches: 4. This CDR3 contains 13 residues. The CDR3 region has the DNA TGTGCCAGCAGCCCGGGGGGGGGCTACGAGCAGTACTTC. It encodes CASSPGGGYEQYF.

The rearrangement joins TRBV7-2 to TRBJ1-5; D gene ambiguous. Germline V gene data show CDR1 as SGHTA and CDR2 as FQGNSA. This CDR3 contains 13 residues. V lost 3 bases and J lost 6, with 9 bases in between. CDR3 residues: CASSLGRSQPQHF. The CDR3 bases are TGTGCCAGCAGCTTGGGGAGAAGTCAGCCCCAGCATTTT.

On this clone itself: No conserved phenylalanine or tryptophan is present at the end of the CDR3, so a read error is the likely explanation. This rearrangement joins TRBV6-6 to TRBJ2-7, with D unresolved. Trimming took off 7 bases at V and 3 bases at J, with 13 bases between the two ends. The CDR3 extends over 13 amino acids. CDR1 and CDR2 from the germline V gene are MNHNY and SVGAGI (reference sequence). The CDR3 bases are TGTGCCAGCACCTATGGGAACGACTACGAGCAGTACCTC. Translating gives CASTYGNDYEQYL.

The gene calls are TRBV7-9 and TRBJ2-5, with D possibly being TRBD2 (6 bases). The CDR3 is 14 residues long. Per the germline V gene, CDR1 is SEHNR and CDR2 is FQNEAQ (reference sequence). Deletions cut 2 bases from V and 2 bases from J, with 9 bases between. The CDR3 bases are TGTGCCAGCAGCTTAACGGGACTTCAAGAGACCCAGTACTTC. This sequence encodes CASSLTGLQETQYF.

The chain is built from TRBV7-9 and TRBJ1-1; D is undetermined. V lost 2 bases and J lost 6, with 13 bases in between. This CDR3 contains 14 residues. Looked up from germline, CDR1 is SEHNR and CDR2 is FQNEAQ (reference sequence). The CDR3 bases are TGTGCCAGCAGCTTACCACGGGTTATGGCTGAAGCTTTCTTT. Its protein is CASSLPRVMAEAFF.

The gene calls are TRBV5-4 and TRBJ2-1, with D possibly being TRBD2 (7 bases). CDR3 length: 15 amino acids. Trimming pared 0 bases from V and 5 bases from J, leaving 12 bases between. Germline-derived CDR1 and CDR2 are SGHNT and YYREEE (reference sequence). The DNA for the CDR3 is TGTGCCAGCAGCTTGGTGGCGGGGGCGCACAATGAGCAGTTCTTC. It encodes CASSLVAGAHNEQFF.

CDR3 region: CASSPTAGGRADTQYF. The DNA of the CDR3 is TGTGCCAGCAGTCCCACGGCGGGGGGGCGAGCAGATACGCAGTATTTT. The V call is TRBV27, the J call TRBJ2-3; 9 bases are shared with TRBD2. This CDR3 contains 16 residues. Germline CDR1 MNHEY, CDR2 SMNVEV (reference sequence). Trimming removed 5 bases from V and 4 bases from J; junction bases left unmatched: 10.

This chain uses TRBV29-1 with TRBJ1-4; D gene unclear. Germline V gene sequence: CDR1 SQVTM, CDR2 ANQGSEA. V was cut by 4 bases and J by 7 bases, with 10 bases left in between. The CDR3 extends over 12 amino acids. The CDR3 DNA sequence: TGCAGCGTTGTGACCGGGAGTGAAAAACTGTTTTTT. Protein: CSVVTGSEKLFF.

The V call is TRBV7-9, the J call TRBJ2-7; TRBD1 aligns across 7 bases. The trim removed 0 bases at V and 3 bases at J, leaving 5 bases unmatched. The CDR3 sequence is 15 residues long. The germline V gene encodes CDR1 SEHNR and CDR2 FQNEAQ (reference sequence). CDR3 bases: TGTGCCAGCAGCTTAGCCGTGGGACAGATCTACGAGCAGTACTTC. It yields the protein CASSLAVGQIYEQYF.

This chain uses TRBV7-9 with TRBJ2-7; 7 bases are shared with TRBD1. Germline CDR1 reads SEHNR; CDR2 reads FQNEAQ (reference sequence). Trimming cost V 5 bases and J 1 base; bases outside gene matches: 11. The CDR3 length is 16 residues. This chain's CDR3 is CASSAKQGTGSYEQYF. The CDR3 DNA reads TGTGCCAGCAGCGCCAAACAGGGGACCGGTTCCTACGAGCAGTACTTC.

The CDR3 DNA reads as TGTGCCAGCAGCCAAGAGAATAGCGGGGGATACTCCTACGAGCAGTACTTC. Translating gives CASSQENSGGYSYEQYF. The chain recombines TRBV4-2 with TRBJ2-7, with TRBD2 identical over 9 bases. The J segment lost 0 bases and the V segment lost 0 bases, leaving 6 bases of the junction unmatched. CDR1 is LGHNA and CDR2 is YNFKEQ in the germline V gene. The CDR3 is made up of 17 amino acids.

The J gene is TRBJ1-2, the V gene TRBV4-2; 7 nucleotides line up with TRBD1. Looked up from germline, CDR1 is LGHNA and CDR2 is YNFKEQ. J gave up 8 bases and V 3 bases, and 12 bases lay outside the gene matches. The CDR3 is 15 amino acids. DNA of the CDR3: TGTGCCAGCAGCCAGTCACAGGGGCTAGGGGAAGGCTACACCTTC. Protein product: CASSQSQGLGEGYTF.

The chain has TRBV27 and TRBJ1-6; D is possibly TRBD1 (5 bases). The CDR3 is 16 amino acids. Germline V CDR1 and CDR2: MNHEY, SMNVEV (reference sequence). V gave up 5 bases and J gave up 1 base, with 12 bases separating them. CDR3 bases: TGTGCCAGCAGTACGTTACAGGTTTCCTATAATTCACCCCTCCACTTT. Residues: CASSTLQVSYNSPLHF.

The chain is built from TRBV18 and TRBJ2-1; D may be TRBD2 (5 bases). Germline values: CDR1 KGHSH, CDR2 LQKENI. V lost 5 bases, J lost 6 bases, and 8 bases lay in between. CDR3 length equals 12 residues. This CDR3 is CASSEGRNEQFF. The DNA for the CDR3 is TGTGCCAGCTCAGAGGGTCGCAATGAGCAGTTCTTC. Full variable domain (missing parts from reference TRBV18 and TRBJ2-1): NAGVMQNPRHLVRRRGQEARLRCSPMKGHSHVYWYRQLPEEGLKFMVYLQKENIIDESGMPKERFSAEFPKEGPSILRIQQVVRGDSAAYFCASSEGRNEQFFGPGTRLTVL.